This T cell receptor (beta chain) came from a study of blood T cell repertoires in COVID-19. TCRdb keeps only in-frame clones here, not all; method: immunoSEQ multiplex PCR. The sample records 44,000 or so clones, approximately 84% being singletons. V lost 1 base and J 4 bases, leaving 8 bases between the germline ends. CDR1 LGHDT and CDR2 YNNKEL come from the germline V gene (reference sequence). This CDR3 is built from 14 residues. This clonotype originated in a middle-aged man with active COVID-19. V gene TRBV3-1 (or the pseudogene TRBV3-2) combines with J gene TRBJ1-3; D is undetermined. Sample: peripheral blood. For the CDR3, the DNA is TGTGCCAGCAGCCAAGCTAGTTACGGAAACACCATATATTTT. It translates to CASSQASYGNTIYF.